This T cell receptor (beta chain) was sequenced during a study of blood T cell repertoires in COVID-19. Cohort 3 donors were reported recovered after two negative PCRs, clearance, or symptom resolution. The CDR3 loop spans 14 amino acids. Germline trimming cut 6 bases from V and 3 bases from J; bases unmatched to any gene: 8. Germline CDR1 LGHDT, CDR2 YNNKEL (reference sequence). The assay was immunoSEQ multiplex PCR, and TCRdb's table has in-frame clones only and misses some. The sample has some 300,000 clones, 65% to 90% seen once. This chain connects TRBV3-1 (or the pseudogene TRBV3-2) to TRBJ2-7; 7 positions agree with TRBD2. The receptor was isolated from a man in his thirties or forties who had recovered from COVID-19. Sequenced: PBMCs or T cells enriched from blood (not recorded which). The CDR3 loop reads CASRDGGGVYEQYF. The CDR3 region has the DNA TGTGCCAGCAGGGACGGCGGGGGTGTCTACGAGCAGTACTTC.